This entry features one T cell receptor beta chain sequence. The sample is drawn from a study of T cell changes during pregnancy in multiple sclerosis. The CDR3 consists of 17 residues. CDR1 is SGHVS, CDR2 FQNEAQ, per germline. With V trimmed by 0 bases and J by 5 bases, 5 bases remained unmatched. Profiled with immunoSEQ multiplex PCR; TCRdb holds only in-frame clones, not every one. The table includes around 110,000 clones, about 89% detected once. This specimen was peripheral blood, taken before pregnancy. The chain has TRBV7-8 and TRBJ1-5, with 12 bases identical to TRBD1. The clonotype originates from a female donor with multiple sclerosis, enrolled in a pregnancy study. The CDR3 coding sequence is TGTGCCAGCAGCTTAGCCCCGGGACAGGGGGCGCATCAGCCCCAGCATTTT. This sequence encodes CASSLAPGQGAHQPQHF.